Included here is one T cell receptor beta chain sequence, with context. Its antigen is unidentified. The data belong to a study of a mutant IDH1 vaccine in newly diagnosed glioma. Background on the study: The first vaccination came 4-6 weeks after radiotherapy alone, or with temozolomide cycles. Most had both radiotherapy and temozolomide beforehand; others had only one. Overall study results and limits: Top peripheral T cell clonotype shifts appeared unrelated to pseudoprogression.

The time point here: week 23, last vaccination. In the vaccine, a single dose held 300 ug of the mutant IDH1 20-mer peptide, along with topical imiquimod. Per germline, CDR1 GTSNPN and CDR2 SVGIG (reference sequence). The CDR3 totals 13 residues. Trimming removed 3 bases from V and 2 bases from J, with 8 bases in between. Clones were read by immunoSEQ multiplex PCR, and TCRdb kept only the in-frame ones, dropping some. Of 50,000 to 70,000 clones listed, roughly three quarters are singletons. The chain is built from TRBV30 and TRBJ1-3; D remains unclear. The material was PBMCs, obtained from a glioma patient whose treatment included an IDH1 peptide vaccine. This receptor was taken from a woman aged 40 to 49 with glioma. Some clones in this sample may be carry-over from other donors' samples. The DNA for the CDR3 is TGTGCCTGGAGCCCCTTAGCTGGAAACACCATATATTTT. Its protein product is CAWSPLAGNTIYF.